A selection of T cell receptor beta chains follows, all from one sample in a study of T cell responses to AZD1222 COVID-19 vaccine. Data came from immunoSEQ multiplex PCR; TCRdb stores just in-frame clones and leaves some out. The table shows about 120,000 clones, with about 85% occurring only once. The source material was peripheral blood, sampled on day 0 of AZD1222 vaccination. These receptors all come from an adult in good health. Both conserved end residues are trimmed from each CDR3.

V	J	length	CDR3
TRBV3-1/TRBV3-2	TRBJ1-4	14	ASSQVGGGVNEKLF
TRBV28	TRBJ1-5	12	ASTVAVSNQPQH
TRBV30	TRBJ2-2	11	AWSAGLAGELF
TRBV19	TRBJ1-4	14	ASSIRKGRGDEKLF
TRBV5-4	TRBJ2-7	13	ASSLVGGSSYEQY
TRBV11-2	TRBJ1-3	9	ASGSGNTIY
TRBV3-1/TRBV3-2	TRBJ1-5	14	ASSPRTGASNQPQH
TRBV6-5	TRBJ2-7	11	ASSLTDRSEQY
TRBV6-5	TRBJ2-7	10	ASRRTNDEQY
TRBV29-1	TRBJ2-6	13	SVASLLGGANVLT
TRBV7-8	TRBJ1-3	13	ASSLQETGGGTIY
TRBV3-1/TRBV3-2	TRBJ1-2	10	ASSQTAHGYT
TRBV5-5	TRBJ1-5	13	ASSSGTGGGEPQH
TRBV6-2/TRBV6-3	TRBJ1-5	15	ASSAIQGPNSNQPQH
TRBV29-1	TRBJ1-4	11	SVSRGSHEKLF
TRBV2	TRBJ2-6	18	ASSPQLPRGLSSGANVLT
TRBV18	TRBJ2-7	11	ASSPGPRGEQY
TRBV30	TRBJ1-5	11	AWSHRDNQPQH
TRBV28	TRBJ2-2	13	ASSFGDGYTGELF
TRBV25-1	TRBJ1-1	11	ASSGAYGTEAF
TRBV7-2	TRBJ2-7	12	ASSPRTGLVEQY
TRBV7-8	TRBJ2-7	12	ASSPLTGTYEQY
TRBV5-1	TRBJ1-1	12	ASSLQGTNTEAF
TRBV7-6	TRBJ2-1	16	ASSPGTSGPSSYNEQF
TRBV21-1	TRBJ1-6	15	ASSKKNRGSHNSPLH
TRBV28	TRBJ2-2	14	ASSLRTGANTGELF
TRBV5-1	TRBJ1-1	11	ASSLSGTGEAF
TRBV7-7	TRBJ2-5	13	ASSLASLPRETQY
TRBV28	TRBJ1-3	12	ASSLTGFGNTIY
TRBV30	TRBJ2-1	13	AWSVGGSSYNEQF
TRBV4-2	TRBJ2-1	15	ASSPLRAAGVYNEQF
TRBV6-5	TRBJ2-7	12	ASNGRGGSYEQY
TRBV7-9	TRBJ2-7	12	ASSPGTSRYEQY
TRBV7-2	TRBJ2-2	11	ASSLIRTGELF
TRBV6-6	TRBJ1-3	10	ASSLSGNTIY
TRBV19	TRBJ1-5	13	ASSPPGHLNQPQH
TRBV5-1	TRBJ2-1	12	ASTGLASSNEQF
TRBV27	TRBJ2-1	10	ASSSRATEQF
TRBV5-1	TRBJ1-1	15	ASSRGVSGVKDTEAF
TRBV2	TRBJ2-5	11	ASRRDSQETQY
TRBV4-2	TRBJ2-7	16	ASSQGLPGLAGRGEQY
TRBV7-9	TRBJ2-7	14	ASSLGPRDRGGEQY
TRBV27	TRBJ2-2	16	ASSPQGRAPLNTGELF
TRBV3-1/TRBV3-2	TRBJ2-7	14	ASSARGTGGTYEQY
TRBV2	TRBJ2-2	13	ASSEFTSNTGELF
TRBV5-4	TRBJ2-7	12	ASSMDRLTYEQY
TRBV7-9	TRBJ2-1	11	ASSLDWGGEQF
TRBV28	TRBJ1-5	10	ASSSENQPQH
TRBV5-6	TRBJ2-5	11	ASSLGSTKTQY
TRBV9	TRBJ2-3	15	ASSPRGIAGVRDTQY
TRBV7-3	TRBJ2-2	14	ASSLNAHYLGGELF
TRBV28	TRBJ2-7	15	ASSSMTSGRVGDEQY
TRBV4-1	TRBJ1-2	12	ASSQDLRQIGYT
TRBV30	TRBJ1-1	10	AWSPGADEAF
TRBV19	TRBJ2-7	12	ASSIVGGRYEQY
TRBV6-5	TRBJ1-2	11	ASRGRGRTGYT
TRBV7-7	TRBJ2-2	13	ASSFGSGSTGELF
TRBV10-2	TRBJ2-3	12	ATRAGVRADTQY